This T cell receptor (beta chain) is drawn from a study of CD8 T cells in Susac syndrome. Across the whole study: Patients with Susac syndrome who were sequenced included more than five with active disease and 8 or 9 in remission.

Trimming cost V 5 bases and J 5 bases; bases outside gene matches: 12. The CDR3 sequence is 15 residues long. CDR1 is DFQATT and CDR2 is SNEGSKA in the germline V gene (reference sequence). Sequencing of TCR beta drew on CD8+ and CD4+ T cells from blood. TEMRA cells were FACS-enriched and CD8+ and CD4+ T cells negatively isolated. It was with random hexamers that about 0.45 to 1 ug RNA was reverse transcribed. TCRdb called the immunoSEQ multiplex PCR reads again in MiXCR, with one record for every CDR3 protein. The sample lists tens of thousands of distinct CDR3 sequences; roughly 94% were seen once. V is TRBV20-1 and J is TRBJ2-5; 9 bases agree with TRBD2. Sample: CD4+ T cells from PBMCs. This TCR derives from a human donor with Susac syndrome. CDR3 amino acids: CSASHGGGARETQYF. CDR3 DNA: TGCAGTGCTTCTCACGGCGGGGGGGCCCGGGAGACCCAGTACTTC.